The 27 T cell receptor beta chains in this list originate from one sample, sequenced in a study of T cells in Graves' hyperthyroidism and ophthalmopathy. The TCR beta CDR3 regions underwent amplification using RNA transcripts as the source. The HTBI set primed first-round TCR CDR3 RT-PCR. TCRdb re-derived calls from the multiplex PCR reads in MiXCR, one entry per CDR3 protein. In the table there are fewer than 650,000 distinct CDR3 sequences, roughly 14% of which are singletons. What was sequenced was blood. The source is a woman in her thirties or forties with Graves' ophthalmopathy.

The chain carries TRBV7-9 and TRBJ1-1; the D is unclear. The CDR3 consists of 14 residues. Germline V gives CDR1 SEHNR, CDR2 FQNEAQ (reference sequence). Trimming took 3 bases from V and 4 from J, leaving 12 bases between them. The CDR3 DNA is TGTGCCAGCAGCTTTATTAGGGAAACCACTGAAGCTTTCTTT. It encodes CASSFIRETTEAFF.

The rearrangement uses TRBV20-1 and TRBJ2-1; TRBD2 matches 11 bases. Germline V gene data show CDR1 as DFQATT and CDR2 as SNEGSKA (reference sequence). The trim removed 1 base at V and 2 bases at J, leaving 13 bases unmatched. CDR3 size: 19 residues. CDR3 sequence reads: CSARVGRTSGSDPYNEQFF. The CDR3 coding sequence is TGCAGTGCTAGAGTGGGGCGTACTAGCGGGAGCGACCCCTACAATGAGCAGTTCTTC.

This clonotype occurred many times. This chain uses TRBV7-9 with TRBJ1-2; D is ambiguous. V was trimmed by 1 base and J by 4 bases, leaving 7 bases between them. The CDR3 sequence is 13 residues long. Germline V lookup: CDR1 SEHNR, CDR2 FQNEAQ (reference sequence). The CDR3 reads CASSLGSGYGYTF. The CDR3 nucleotides read TGTGCCAGCAGCTTAGGGTCAGGCTATGGCTACACCTTC.

This clonotype was counted at least ten times. This chain uses TRBV5-1 with TRBJ2-7, with TRBD2 matching over 11 bases. CDR1 is SGHRS and CDR2 is YFSETQ in the germline V gene. The CDR3 extends over 16 amino acids. J lost 2 bases, V lost 4 bases, and 8 bases had no gene match. CDR3 loop: CASSRSGTSGPYEQYF. CDR3 DNA: TGCGCCAGCAGCCGTTCCGGGACTAGCGGCCCCTACGAGCAGTACTTC.

In this sample, this clonotype turned up many times. The chain links TRBV14 to TRBJ1-1; D is possibly TRBD1 (6 bases). This CDR3 is built from 14 residues. The V end lost 1 base, the J end lost 4 bases, and 10 bases lay between the germline ends. Germline loops: CDR1 SGHDN, CDR2 FVKESK. This chain's CDR3 is CASSQAGAATEAFF. In nucleotides, the CDR3 is TGTGCCAGCAGCCAAGCAGGGGCGGCCACTGAAGCTTTCTTT. Filled out from reference TRBV14 and TRBJ1-1, the complete variable domain reads EAGVTQFPSHSVIEKGQTVTLRCDPISGHDNLYWYRRVMGKEIKFLLHFVKESKQDESGMPNNRFLAERTGGTYSTLKVQPAELEDSGVYFCASSQAGAATEAFFGQGTRLTVV.

This clonotype showed up many times. The V gene is TRBV11-1, the J gene TRBJ2-7, with D maybe TRBD2 (6 bases). CDR3 size: 16 residues. Germline values: CDR1 SGHAT, CDR2 FQDESV (reference sequence). Between the trimmed V and J ends, which lost 3 bases and 0 bases, there was a span of 15 bases. The DNA of the CDR3 is TGTGCCAGCAGCTTGGTAGGTTACGGGAGCTCCTACGAGCAGTACTTC. This encodes CASSLVGYGSSYEQYF.

This clonotype was picked up many times. CDR3 sequence: CASSLFDRVTEAFF. The CDR3 coding sequence is TGTGCCAGCAGCTTATTTGATCGTGTCACTGAAGCTTTCTTT. V is TRBV7-8 and J is TRBJ1-1; D unclear. The CDR3 has 14 amino acids. Per the germline V gene, CDR1 is SGHVS and CDR2 is FQNEAQ. Trimming removed 2 bases at V and 4 bases at J, with 11 bases between.

The sample holds many counts of this clonotype. This chain joins TRBV19 and TRBJ1-2; D perhaps matches TRBD1 (6 bases). CDR3 length: 12 residues. Germline V CDR1 and CDR2: LNHDA, SQIVND (reference sequence). The V end was cut by 6 bases, the J end by 3 bases, with 8 bases between. CDR3 DNA: TGTGCCAGTAGGGCAGGGGACTATGGCTACACCTTC. This sequence encodes CASRAGDYGYTF.

This clonotype was recorded many times. V gene TRBV12-3 or TRBV12-4 combines with J gene TRBJ1-1, with D possibly being TRBD1 (6 bases). V lost 3 bases to trimming and J lost 5 bases, with 10 bases between them. This CDR3 is built from 13 residues. CDR3 DNA: TGTGCCAGCAGTTTTTGGGGGCGGACTGAAGCTTTCTTT. Translated, it gives CASSFWGRTEAFF.

This clonotype appeared many times. The gene calls are TRBV7-9 and TRBJ1-1; unclear D gene. The germline CDR1 and CDR2 sequences are SEHNR and FQNEAQ (reference sequence). V lost 6 bases and J lost 3, with 8 bases in between. There are 12 residues in the CDR3. The CDR3 DNA is TGTGCCAGCAGGGGCTGGGACACTGAAGCTTTCTTT. This codes for CASRGWDTEAFF.

This clonotype has at least ten counts. The CDR3 DNA follows: TGTGCCAGCAGCCCCCATCGTTACGAGCAGTACTTC. Its protein product is CASSPHRYEQYF. The rearrangement links TRBV2 to TRBJ2-7, with D unresolved. This CDR3 has 12 residues. CDR1 and CDR2 from the germline V gene are SNHLY and FYNNEI. With 6 bases removed from V and 4 bases from J, the gap between germline ends came to 10 bases.

The rearrangement uses TRBV6-2 or TRBV6-3 and TRBJ2-7, with D tentatively TRBD1 or TRBD2 (5 bases each). The germline CDR1 and CDR2 sequences are MNHEY and SVGEGT. With 2 bases removed from V and 3 bases from J, the gap between germline ends came to 14 bases. The CDR3 sequence is 15 residues long. The CDR3 nucleotides are TGTGCCAGCAGTTACGGCAGGGAGTATCACTACGAGCAGTACTTC. The encoded protein is CASSYGREYHYEQYF.

This clonotype was seen at least ten times. The genes are TRBV18 and TRBJ2-5; D is unresolved. V lost 5 bases to trimming and J lost 2 bases, with 6 bases between them. Looked up from germline, CDR1 is KGHSH and CDR2 is LQKENI. The CDR3 is made up of 12 amino acids. CDR3 in DNA: TGTGCCAGCTCAGACAAGCAAGAGACCCAGTACTTC. Amino acid sequence: CASSDKQETQYF.

This clonotype was detected ten times or more. This sequence joins TRBV12-3 or TRBV12-4 and TRBJ1-1, with 9 bases aligning to TRBD1. V was clipped by 7 bases and J by 10 bases; unmatched bases: 10. The length of the CDR3 is 13 residues. The CDR3 sequence: CASNGGQGFRAFF. The CDR3 nucleotides read TGTGCCAGCAACGGGGGACAGGGATTTCGAGCTTTCTTT.

As regards this clonotype: The germline gene is not matched at one end of the junction; a read error may be the cause. The chain links TRBV12-3 or TRBV12-4 to TRBJ2-7, with D possibly matching TRBD1 (6 bases). The CDR3 contains 15 residues. As DNA, the CDR3 is TGTGCCAGCAGTTCCAGACAGGCCCGGACCGACGAACAGTACTTC. Protein product: CASSSRQARTDEQYF.

This clonotype was seen many times. V usage is TRBV3-1 and J usage is TRBJ2-5; D uncertain. Germline V lookup: CDR1 LGHDT, CDR2 YNNKEL (reference sequence). CDR3 length equals 15 residues. Trimming pared 0 bases from V and 2 bases from J, leaving 10 bases between. The CDR3 protein is CASSQDWADQETQYF. CDR3 bases: TGTGCCAGCAGCCAAGACTGGGCGGATCAAGAGACCCAGTACTTC.

This clonotype has at least ten counts. The rearrangement uses TRBV4-2 and TRBJ1-5; 7 positions match TRBD1. This CDR3 spans 15 amino acids. The V and J ends lost 3 bases and 7 bases, in that order; junction bases with no gene match: 9. From germline, CDR1 is LGHNA and CDR2 YNFKEQ. Here the CDR3 reads CASSQDFDRVQPQHF. The DNA of the CDR3 is TGTGCCAGCAGCCAGGACTTCGACAGGGTACAGCCCCAGCATTTT.

The chain has TRBV3-1 and TRBJ1-5, with D uncertain. CDR1 and CDR2 from the germline V gene are LGHDT and YNNKEL (reference sequence). Trimming removed 4 bases at V and 4 bases at J, with 8 bases between. This CDR3 has 13 amino acids. CDR3 amino acids: CASSRAPNQPQHF. CDR3 DNA: TGTGCCAGCAGCCGCGCGCCTAATCAGCCCCAGCATTTT.

This clonotype has at least ten counts. The chain links TRBV27 to TRBJ1-2; TRBD1 aligns across 8 bases. V was pared by 4 bases and J by 4 bases, with 2 bases of the junction left unmatched. This CDR3 has 13 amino acids. The germline CDR1 and CDR2 sequences are MNHEY and SMNVEV (reference sequence). CDR3 sequence reads: CASSSQGVYGYTF. The CDR3, as DNA: TGTGCCAGCAGTTCACAGGGGGTCTATGGCTACACCTTC.

In its sample, this clonotype was seen many times. V and J are TRBV29-1 and TRBJ2-2; weak D call: TRBD1 (6 bases). Trimming removed 3 bases at V and 1 base at J, with 9 bases between. CDR3 length: 14 amino acids. CDR1 and CDR2 (germline): SQVTM, ANQGSEA. In nucleotides, the CDR3 is TGCAGCGTTGATCGAGGGGGGAACACCGGGGAGCTGTTTTTT. It is translated as CSVDRGGNTGELFF.

This clonotype has ten or more counts. The chain couples TRBV30 to TRBJ1-1, with D perhaps TRBD1 (6 bases). Trimming took off 4 bases at V and 3 bases at J, with 12 bases between the two ends. Germline V gene sequence: CDR1 GTSNPN, CDR2 SVGIG (reference sequence). The CDR3 spans 13 residues. CDR3 nucleotides: TGTGCCTGGACCCCAGGGGCGGACACTGAAGCTTTCTTT. Protein sequence: CAWTPGADTEAFF.

This clonotype was observed at least ten times. V usage is TRBV20-1 and J usage is TRBJ1-1; D may be TRBD1 (5 bases). Trimming removed 5 bases from V and 0 bases from J, with 13 bases in between. Germline lookup yields CDR1 DFQATT and CDR2 SNEGSKA (reference sequence). The CDR3 loop spans 14 amino acids. As DNA, the CDR3 is TGCAGTGCTCCAACAGGAGACATGAACACTGAAGCTTTCTTT. This codes for CSAPTGDMNTEAFF.

As concerns this clonotype: It may be a read error: a sequence one base away is much more abundant. The V and J genes are TRBV4-1 and TRBJ1-5; no definite D call. The CDR3 is 15 residues long. CDR1 is MGHRA and CDR2 is YSYEKL in the germline V gene. This CDR3 is CAISQEGKTGQPQHF. The CDR3 DNA reads as TGCGCCATCAGCCAAGAGGGCAAAACGGGTCAGCCCCAGCATTTT.

This clonotype was seen repeatedly, ten times or more. The V gene is TRBV19, the J gene TRBJ2-7, with TRBD1 identical over 9 bases. The CDR3 sequence is 17 residues long. V was clipped by 3 bases and J by 2 bases; unmatched bases: 11. Germline CDR1 LNHDA, CDR2 SQIVND (reference sequence). This CDR3 reads CASSILGGQGEAYEQYF. The DNA for the CDR3 is TGTGCCAGTAGTATCCTGGGGGGACAGGGTGAGGCCTACGAGCAGTACTTC.

This clonotype was detected ten times or more. This chain links TRBV28 with TRBJ2-7, with 7 bases aligning to TRBD1. Looked up from germline, CDR1 is MDHEN and CDR2 is SYDVKM. The CDR3 sequence is 14 residues long. V lost 8 bases, J lost 3 bases, and 10 bases stayed unmatched. CDR3 amino acids: CASDRGDSLYEQYF. CDR3 coding DNA: TGTGCCAGCGACCGTGGGGACAGTCTCTACGAGCAGTACTTC.

V gene TRBV6-1 combines with J gene TRBJ2-7; D gene unclear. The V gene lost 6 bases and the J gene lost 0 bases, with 15 bases spanning the gap. The CDR3 has 15 amino acids. CDR1 and CDR2 from the germline V gene are MNHNS and SASEGT. The CDR3 sequence: CASRPLSLSSYEQYF. The CDR3 nucleotides read TGTGCCAGCAGGCCTTTGAGCCTGAGCTCCTACGAGCAGTACTTC.

This clonotype was recorded at least ten times. This chain joins TRBV7-2 and TRBJ2-7; 10 bases map to TRBD2. Germline values: CDR1 SGHTA, CDR2 FQGNSA. This CDR3 contains 15 residues. Germline trimming cut 6 bases from V and 4 bases from J; bases unmatched to any gene: 9. CDR3 loop: CASSRSSGRGYEQYF. The CDR3 nucleotides read TGTGCCAGCAGTCGATCTAGCGGGAGAGGGTACGAGCAGTACTTC.